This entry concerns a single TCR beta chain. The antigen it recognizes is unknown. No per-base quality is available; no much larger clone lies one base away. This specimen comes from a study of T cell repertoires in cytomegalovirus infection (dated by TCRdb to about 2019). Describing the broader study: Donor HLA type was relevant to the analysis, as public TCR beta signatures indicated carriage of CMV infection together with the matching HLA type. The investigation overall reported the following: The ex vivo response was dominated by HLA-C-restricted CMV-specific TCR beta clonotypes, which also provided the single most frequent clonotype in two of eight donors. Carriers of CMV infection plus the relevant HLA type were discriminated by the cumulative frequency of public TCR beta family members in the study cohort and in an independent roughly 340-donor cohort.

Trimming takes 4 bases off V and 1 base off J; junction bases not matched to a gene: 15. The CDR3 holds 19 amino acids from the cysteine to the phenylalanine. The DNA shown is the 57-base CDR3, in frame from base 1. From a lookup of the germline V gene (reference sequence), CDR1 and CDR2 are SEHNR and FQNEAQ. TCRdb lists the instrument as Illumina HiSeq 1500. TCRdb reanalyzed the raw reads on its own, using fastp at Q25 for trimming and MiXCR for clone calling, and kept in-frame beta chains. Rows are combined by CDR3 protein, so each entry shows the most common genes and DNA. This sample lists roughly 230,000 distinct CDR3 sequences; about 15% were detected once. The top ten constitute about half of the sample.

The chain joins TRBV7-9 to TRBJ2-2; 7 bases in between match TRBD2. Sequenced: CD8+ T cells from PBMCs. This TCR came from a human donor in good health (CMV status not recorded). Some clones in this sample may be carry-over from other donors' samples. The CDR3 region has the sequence CASSSRTSGAGENTGELFF. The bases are TGTGCCAGCAGCTCCCGGACCAGCGGTGCGGGGGAGAACACCGGGGAGCTGTTTTTT.